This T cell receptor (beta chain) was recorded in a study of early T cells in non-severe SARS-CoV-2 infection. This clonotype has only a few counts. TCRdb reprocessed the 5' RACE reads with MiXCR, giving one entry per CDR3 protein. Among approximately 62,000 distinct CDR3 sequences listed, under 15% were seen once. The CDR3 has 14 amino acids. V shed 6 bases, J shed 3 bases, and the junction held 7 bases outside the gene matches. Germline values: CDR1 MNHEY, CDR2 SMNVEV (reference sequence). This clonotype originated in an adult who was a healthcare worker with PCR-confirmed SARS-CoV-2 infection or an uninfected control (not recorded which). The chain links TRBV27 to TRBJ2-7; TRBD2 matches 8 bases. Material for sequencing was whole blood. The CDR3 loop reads CASRPVGGVYEQYF. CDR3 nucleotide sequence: TGTGCCAGCAGACCCGTCGGGGGGGTCTACGAGCAGTACTTC.